The T cell receptor beta chain under discussion was sequenced for a study of OX40 agonist ivuxolimab in advanced cancers. Germline V gene data show CDR1 as SNHLY and CDR2 as FYNNEI. This CDR3 is built from 14 residues. V was cut by 3 bases and J by 8 bases, with 13 bases left in between. Produced via immunoSEQ multiplex PCR; TCRdb's table is partial and in-frame only. The sample shows about 60,000 clones, around 87% of them seen only once. Autoimmune disease history or systemic immunosuppression barred patients. The clonotype was recovered from an adult with an advanced solid tumor such as melanoma, head and neck, liver or kidney cancer. The specimen was CD4+ or CD8+ T cells sorted from blood, collected in a trial of the OX40 agonist ivuxolimab. V and J are TRBV2 and TRBJ1-4; D gene uncertain. This CDR3 reads CASSERSPEEKLFF. CDR3 coding DNA: TGTGCCAGCAGTGAGAGGAGTCCGGAGGAAAAACTGTTTTTT.